The 6 T cell receptor beta chains below were found in one sample sequenced in a study of human T cells and chemical hapten exposure. As for time point: patch test 3, about 24 weeks after DPC sensitization. Treatment denoted: therapeutic diphenylcyclopropenone sensitization with weekly scalp DPC. TCRdb itself ran the RACE reads through MiXCR, one entry per CDR3 protein. Among 190,000 or so distinct CDR3 sequences listed, 20% to 25% were seen once. The sequences come from whole blood, collected in connection with sensitization to the hapten diphenylcyclopropenone (DPC). These receptors were collected from a woman between 40 and 55 years old with alopecia areata. Some clones in this sample may be carry-over from other donors' samples.

V is TRBV5-1 and J is TRBJ2-3; no reliable D call. The germline V and J ends were trimmed by 0 bases and 2 bases, with 7 bases remaining between them. Germline-derived CDR1 and CDR2 are SGHRS and YFSETQ. The CDR3 loop spans 14 amino acids. CDR3 bases: TGCGCCAGCAGCTTGGGACCCCTCACAGATACGCAGTATTTT. Translation: CASSLGPLTDTQYF.

This clonotype has a handful of counts. The rearrangement joins TRBV11-1 to TRBJ2-1; D is unresolved. Germline V gene lookup returns CDR1 SGHAT and CDR2 FQDESV (reference sequence). The CDR3 spans 16 residues. The ends were cut back, 1 base at V and 0 bases at J, with 10 bases in the middle. CDR3 region: CASSLGGYSSYNEQFF. DNA of the CDR3: TGTGCCAGCAGCTTAGGAGGCTACAGCTCCTACAATGAGCAGTTCTTC.

This clonotype was recorded a few times. The chain joins TRBV27 to TRBJ2-3; possible D gene TRBD2, 6 bases. With 10 bases removed from V and 2 bases from J, the gap between germline ends came to 16 bases. The CDR3 sequence is 14 residues long. Germline loops: CDR1 MNHEY, CDR2 SMNVEV (reference sequence). The CDR3 DNA is TGTGCCACGGGGGTTTTGCCCTCCACAGATACGCAGTATTTT. Translated: CATGVLPSTDTQYF.

This clonotype was recorded a few times. The chain is built from TRBV7-2 and TRBJ2-7; D unresolved. Germline-derived CDR1 and CDR2 are SGHTA and FQGNSA. The V gene lost 0 bases and the J gene lost 2 bases, with 8 bases spanning the gap. This CDR3 has 14 amino acids. The CDR3 protein is CASSLAPAAYEQYF. For the CDR3, the DNA is TGTGCCAGCAGCTTAGCTCCGGCGGCCTACGAGCAGTACTTC.

This clonotype was detected only a few times. This chain uses TRBV12-3 or TRBV12-4 with TRBJ2-1, with 14 bases fitting TRBD2. Trimming removed 5 bases from V and 0 bases from J; junction bases left unmatched: 3. The CDR3 spans 17 residues. CDR3 in amino acids: CASSRGTSGGSYNEQFF. In DNA, the CDR3 is TGTGCCAGCAGTCGCGGGACTAGCGGGGGCTCCTACAATGAGCAGTTCTTC.

Only a few counts were recorded for this clonotype. The genes are TRBV29-1 and TRBJ2-7, with D possibly being TRBD2 (6 bases). Looked up from germline, CDR1 is SQVTM and CDR2 is ANQGSEA. The CDR3 has 14 residues. Trimming left V 5 bases short and J 2 bases short, with 16 bases between. The CDR3 is CSVISGTATYEQYF. The DNA for the CDR3 is TGCAGCGTTATCTCCGGGACTGCGACCTACGAGCAGTACTTC.